This is a list of T cell receptor beta chains from one sample in a study of T cell responses to AZD1222 COVID-19 vaccine. The data were produced by immunoSEQ multiplex PCR, yet TCRdb's version contains in-frame clones alone and is incomplete. This sample has 99,000 or so clones, with approximately 89% found just once. Sequences were derived from peripheral blood, sampled on day 0 of AZD1222 vaccination. The receptors were gathered from an adult in good health. The CDR3 runs from the conserved cysteine through the conserved F or W. D genes are given only for firm matches. Some rows mark clone size as missing; the rest say once, few, many or name a class of expanded clone.

j_call | d_call | v_call | clone_size | cdr3_aa
TRBJ2-7 | - | TRBV11-2 | - | CASSTRPDAYEQYF
TRBJ2-3 | - | TRBV6-1 | - | CASSEAPILQSDTQYF
TRBJ2-7 | TRBD2 | TRBV4-2 | - | CASSNSGGAYEQYF
TRBJ2-3 | - | TRBV2 | - | CASTGKAGHTQYF
TRBJ1-6 | - | TRBV19 | - | CASSIAGGPNSPLHF
TRBJ2-6 | TRBD1 | TRBV2 | - | CASSGQGAGANVLTF
TRBJ1-2 | TRBD1 | TRBV2 | - | CASNTGGGGYTF
TRBJ1-2 | TRBD1 | TRBV9 | few | CASSPRGEANYGYTF
TRBJ2-7 | - | TRBV4-1 | - | CASSQQTVGPYEQYF
TRBJ2-3 | - | TRBV7-6 | - | CASSPKRPADTQYF
TRBJ1-5 | - | TRBV28 | - | CASSLAYRDQPQHF
TRBJ1-2 | TRBD1 | TRBV24-1 | - | CATSGGQGFGYTF